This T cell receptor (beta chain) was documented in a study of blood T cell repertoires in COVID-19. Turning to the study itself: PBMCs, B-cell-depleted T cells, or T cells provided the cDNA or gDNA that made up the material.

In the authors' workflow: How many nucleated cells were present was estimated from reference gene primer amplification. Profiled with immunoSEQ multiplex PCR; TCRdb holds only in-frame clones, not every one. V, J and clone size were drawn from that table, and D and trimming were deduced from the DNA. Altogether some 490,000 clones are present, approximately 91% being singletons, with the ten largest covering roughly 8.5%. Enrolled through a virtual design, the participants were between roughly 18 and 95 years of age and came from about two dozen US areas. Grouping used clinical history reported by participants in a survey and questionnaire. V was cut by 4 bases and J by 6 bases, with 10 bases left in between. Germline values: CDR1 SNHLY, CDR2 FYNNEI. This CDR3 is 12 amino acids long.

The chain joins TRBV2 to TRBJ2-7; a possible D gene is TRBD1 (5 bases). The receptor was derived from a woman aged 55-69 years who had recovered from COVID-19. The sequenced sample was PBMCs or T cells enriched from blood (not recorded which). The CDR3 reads CASSVYGAEQYF. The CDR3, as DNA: TGTGCCAGCAGTGTATATGGGGCCGAGCAGTACTTC.